The present TCR beta chain was sequenced within a study of shared clonotypes between healthy human individuals. As for the study in general: CD8 memory received one plate per donor, CD8 naive two, CD4 memory three and CD4 naive three. Study-wide results and caveats: Naive subsets, compared against memory subsets, generally had larger estimated richness values. It was observed that about 5% of naive CD4 clonotypes were shared across a handful of donors. Relative to clonotypes present in all four donors, those not shared had lower generation probabilities.

Clones were sequenced by immunoSEQ multiplex PCR, and TCRdb holds only the in-frame ones, with some missing. The repertoire holds around 1.6 million clones, around 98% seen once, with about 0.45% in the top ten. Concerning this clone itself: The target antigen is unknown.

V gave up 6 bases and J gave up 4 bases, with 14 bases separating them. CDR1 and CDR2 from the germline V gene are SEHNR and FQNEAQ (reference sequence). CDR3 size: 14 residues. The clonotype comes from a man aged 25-45 years in good health. The V and J genes are TRBV7-9 and TRBJ2-3; D is ambiguous. The sequencing sample was made of naive CD4+ T cells sorted from blood. Subset denoted: CD45RA+ positively selected. This CDR3 is CASSLLTISDTQYF. CDR3 DNA: TGTGCCAGCAGTCTTCTCACGATTTCAGATACGCAGTATTTT.